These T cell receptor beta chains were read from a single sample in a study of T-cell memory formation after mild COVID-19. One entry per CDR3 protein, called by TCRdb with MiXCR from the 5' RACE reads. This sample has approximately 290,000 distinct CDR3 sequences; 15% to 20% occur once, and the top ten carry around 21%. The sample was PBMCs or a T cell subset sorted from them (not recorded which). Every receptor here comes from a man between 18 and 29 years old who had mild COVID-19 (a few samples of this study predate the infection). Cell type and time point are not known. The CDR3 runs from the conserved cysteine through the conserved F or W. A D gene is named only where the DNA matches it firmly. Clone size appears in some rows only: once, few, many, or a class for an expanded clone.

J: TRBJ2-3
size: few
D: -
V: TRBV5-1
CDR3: CASRLRWLGGDTQYF
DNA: TGCGCCAGCAGGCTAAGGTGGCTAGGTGGAGATACGCAGTATTTT

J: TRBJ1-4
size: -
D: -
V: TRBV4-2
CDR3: CASSQGRGWYEKLFF
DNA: TGTGCCAGCAGCCAAGGGCGGGGGTGGTATGAAAAACTGTTTTTT

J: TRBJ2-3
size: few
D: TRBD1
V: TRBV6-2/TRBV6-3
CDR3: CASSYFHRGSDTQYF
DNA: TGTGCCAGCAGTTACTTTCACAGGGGCTCAGATACGCAGTATTTT

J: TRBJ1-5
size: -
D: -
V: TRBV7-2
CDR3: CASSPGPSNQPQHF
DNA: TGTGCCAGCAGCCCAGGGCCCAGCAATCAGCCCCAGCATTTT

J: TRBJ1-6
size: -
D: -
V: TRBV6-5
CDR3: CASSYSQGFGSPLHF
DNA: TGTGCCAGCAGTTACAGTCAGGGCTTTGGTTCACCCCTCCACTTT

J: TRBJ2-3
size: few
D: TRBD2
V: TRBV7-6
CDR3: CASSLMASGAADTQYF
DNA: TGTGCCAGCAGCTTAATGGCTAGCGGGGCCGCTGATACGCAGTATTTT

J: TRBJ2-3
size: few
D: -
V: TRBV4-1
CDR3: CASSQDHVKGADTQYF
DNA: TGCGCCAGCAGCCAAGATCATGTAAAGGGGGCAGATACGCAGTATTTT

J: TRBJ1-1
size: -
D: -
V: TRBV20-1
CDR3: CSVPGYPNTEAFF
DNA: TGCAGTGTTCCCGGGTATCCGAACACTGAAGCTTTCTTT

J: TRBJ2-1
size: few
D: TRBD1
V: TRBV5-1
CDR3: CASQVQGGINEQFF
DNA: TGCGCCAGCCAGGTACAGGGGGGAATCAATGAGCAGTTCTTC

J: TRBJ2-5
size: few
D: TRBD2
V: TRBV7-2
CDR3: CASSLAVASGGPPETQYF
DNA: TGTGCCAGCAGCTTAGCGGTGGCTAGCGGGGGCCCCCCAGAGACCCAGTACTTC

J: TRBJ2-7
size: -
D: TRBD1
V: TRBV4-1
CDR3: CASSQGGTVYEQYF
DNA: TGCGCCAGCAGCCAAGGGGGGACAGTCTACGAGCAGTACTTC

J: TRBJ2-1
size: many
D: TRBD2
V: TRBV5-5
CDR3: CASSSHPGGSYNEQFF
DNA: TGTGCCAGCAGTTCCCACCCGGGGGGTTCCTACAATGAGCAGTTCTTC

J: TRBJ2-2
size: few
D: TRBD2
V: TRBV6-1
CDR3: CASRGLTNTGELFF
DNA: TGTGCCAGCAGGGGACTAACGAACACCGGGGAGCTGTTTTTT

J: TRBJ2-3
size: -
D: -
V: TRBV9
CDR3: CASSVGLLTDTQYF
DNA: TGTGCCAGCAGCGTAGGACTTCTCACAGATACGCAGTATTTT

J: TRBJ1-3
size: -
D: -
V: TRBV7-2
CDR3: CASSPVGVAGNTIYF
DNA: TGTGCCAGCAGCCCGGTCGGGGTCGCTGGAAACACCATATATTTT

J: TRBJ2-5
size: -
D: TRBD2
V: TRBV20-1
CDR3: CSAPPLLADQETQYF
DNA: TGCAGTGCTCCGCCACTACTAGCGGACCAAGAGACCCAGTACTTC

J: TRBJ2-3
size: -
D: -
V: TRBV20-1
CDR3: CSARLGTRGRDTQYF
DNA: TGCAGTGCTCGCCTGGGCACTAGGGGACGAGATACGCAGTATTTT

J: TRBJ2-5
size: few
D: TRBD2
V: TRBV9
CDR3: CASGTSGGETQYF
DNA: TGTGCCAGCGGCACTAGCGGGGGAGAGACCCAGTACTTC

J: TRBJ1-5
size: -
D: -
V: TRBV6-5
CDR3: CASSYSYDIRAQHF
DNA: TGTGCCAGCAGTTACTCGTACGATATAAGGGCCCAGCATTTT

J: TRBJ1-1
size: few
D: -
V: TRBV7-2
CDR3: CASSLGRGQGTEAFF
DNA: TGTGCCAGCAGCTTGGGAAGGGGTCAGGGCACTGAAGCTTTCTTT

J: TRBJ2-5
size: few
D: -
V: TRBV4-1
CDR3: CASSSALYQETQYF
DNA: TGCGCCAGCAGTTCCGCCCTGTACCAAGAGACCCAGTACTTC

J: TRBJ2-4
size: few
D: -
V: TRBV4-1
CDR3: CASSQGAGSNIQYF
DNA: TGCGCCAGCAGCCAGGGGGCTGGATCAAACATTCAGTACTTC

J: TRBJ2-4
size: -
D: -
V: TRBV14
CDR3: CASSPIYGGAKNIQYF
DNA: TGTGCCAGCAGCCCGATTTATGGCGGTGCCAAAAACATTCAGTACTTC

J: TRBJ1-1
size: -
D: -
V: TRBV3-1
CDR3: CASSQDRQSSEAFF
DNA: TGTGCCAGCAGCCAAGACAGACAGAGCTCTGAAGCTTTCTTT

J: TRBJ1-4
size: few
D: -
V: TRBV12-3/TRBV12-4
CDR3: CASSSPGHPRPNEKLFF
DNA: TGTGCCAGCAGTTCTCCGGGACACCCCCGGCCTAATGAAAAACTGTTTTTT

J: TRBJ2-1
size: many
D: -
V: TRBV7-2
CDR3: CASSISSYNEQFF
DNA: TGTGCCAGTAGTATCAGCTCCTACAATGAGCAGTTCTTC

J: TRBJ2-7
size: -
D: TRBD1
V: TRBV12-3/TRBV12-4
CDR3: CASSRLVRGPGEQYF
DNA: TGTGCCAGCAGCCGCCTAGTCAGGGGGCCGGGCGAGCAGTACTTC

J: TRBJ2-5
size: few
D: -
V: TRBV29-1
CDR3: CSVQTGLEGETQYF
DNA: TGCAGCGTTCAGACAGGGTTGGAGGGAGAGACCCAGTACTTC

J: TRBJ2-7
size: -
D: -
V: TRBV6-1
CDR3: CASSEQGESNEQYF
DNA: TGTGCCAGCAGTGAACAGGGAGAAAGCAACGAGCAGTACTTC

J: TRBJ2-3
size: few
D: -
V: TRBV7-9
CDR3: CASSSTWGGGTSPGDTQYF
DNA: TGTGCCAGCAGCTCCACCTGGGGCGGCGGGACCAGTCCCGGAGATACGCAGTATTTT

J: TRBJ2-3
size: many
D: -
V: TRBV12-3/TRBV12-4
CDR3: CASSLLLAHTQYF
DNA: TGTGCCAGCAGTCTCCTCCTAGCTCATACGCAGTATTTT

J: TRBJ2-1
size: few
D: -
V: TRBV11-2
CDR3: CASSLVPHYNEQFF
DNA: TGTGCCAGCAGCTTAGTTCCACATTACAATGAGCAGTTCTTC

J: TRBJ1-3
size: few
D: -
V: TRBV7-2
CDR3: CASSLTASSGAGNTIYF
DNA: TGTGCCAGCAGCTTAACGGCCTCGTCAGGTGCTGGAAACACCATATATTTT

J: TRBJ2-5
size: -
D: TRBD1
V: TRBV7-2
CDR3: CASSVQGYQETQYF
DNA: TGTGCCAGCAGCGTACAGGGGTACCAAGAGACCCAGTACTTC

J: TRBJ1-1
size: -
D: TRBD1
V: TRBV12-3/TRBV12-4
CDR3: CASRITQGAYTEAFF
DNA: TGTGCCAGCAGGATCACACAGGGGGCGTACACTGAAGCTTTCTTT

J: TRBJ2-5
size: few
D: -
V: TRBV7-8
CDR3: CASSLVERRGQYF
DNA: TGTGCCAGCAGCTTAGTGGAAAGAAGGGGCCAGTACTTC

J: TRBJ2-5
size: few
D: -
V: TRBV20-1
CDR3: CSAAVALQETQYF
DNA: TGCAGTGCTGCCGTGGCTCTACAAGAGACCCAGTACTTC

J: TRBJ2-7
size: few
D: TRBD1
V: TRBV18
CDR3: CASSHTGDMGEQYF
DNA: TGTGCCAGCTCACATACAGGGGATATGGGCGAGCAGTACTTC

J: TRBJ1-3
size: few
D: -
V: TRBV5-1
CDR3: CASSLGPSGNTIYF
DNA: TGCGCCAGCAGCTTGGGACCCTCTGGAAACACCATATATTTT

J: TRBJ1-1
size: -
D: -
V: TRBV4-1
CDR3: CASSQGAAGTEAFF
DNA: TGCGCCAGCAGCCAAGGGGCGGCGGGCACTGAAGCTTTCTTT

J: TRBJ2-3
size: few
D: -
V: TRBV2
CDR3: CASSRTANTQYF
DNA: TGTGCCAGCAGCCGGACGGCAAATACGCAGTATTTT

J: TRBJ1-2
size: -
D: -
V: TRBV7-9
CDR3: CASSLGTARNYGYTF
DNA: TGTGCCAGCAGCTTAGGGACTGCCAGAAACTATGGCTACACCTTC

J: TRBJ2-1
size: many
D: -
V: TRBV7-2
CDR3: CASSQHAGREVNEQFF
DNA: TGTGCCAGCAGCCAGCACGCCGGGAGAGAGGTCAATGAGCAGTTCTTC

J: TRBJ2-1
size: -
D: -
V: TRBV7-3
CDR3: CASSFGARANEQFF
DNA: TGTGCCAGCAGCTTCGGGGCTAGGGCCAATGAGCAGTTCTTC

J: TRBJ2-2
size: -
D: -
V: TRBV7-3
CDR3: CASSGRLGGGELFF
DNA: TGTGCCAGCAGCGGGAGGCTCGGCGGCGGGGAGCTGTTTTTT

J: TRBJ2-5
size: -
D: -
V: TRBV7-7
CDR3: CASSLDFRGETQYF
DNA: TGTGCTAGCAGCTTAGACTTCAGGGGAGAGACCCAGTACTTC

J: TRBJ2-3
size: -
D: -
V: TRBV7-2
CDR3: CASSLGGLKDTQYF
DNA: TGTGCCAGCAGCTTAGGGGGGCTTAAAGATACGCAGTATTTT

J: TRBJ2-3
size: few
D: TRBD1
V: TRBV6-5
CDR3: CASRGQAWRTDTQYF
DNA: TGTGCCAGCAGGGGACAGGCTTGGCGCACAGATACGCAGTATTTT